This TCR beta chain stems from a study of blood T cells in healthy people across ages (dated by TCRdb to the mid-2010s). In the study overall: In model experiments, template switching captured about one uniquely barcoded TCR beta cDNA molecule for every two T cells. Age-related changes in TCR beta repertoire diversity were measured in the study by deep sequencing normalized with unique cDNA molecular identifiers. Donors were grouped into four age groups: young (average 16 years), middle-aged (less than 40), aged (around 60) and long-lived (about 90). To avoid experimental bias, donors of different ages were randomly spread across the sequencing lanes. For two donors (one aged 18 to 29 and one aged 80 or older), the study analyzed two additional independent replicas of 1 million unique cDNA reads from the same blood draw. Results the study describes overall, beyond this receptor: Estimates of total diversity based on one million sequenced T cells were considered lower bounds and underestimates. Compared with the aged group, the long-lived group had more naive CD4+ T cells, fewer expanded clones and increased TCR diversity, suggesting age selection. Since profiling was done on bulk unsorted PBMCs, naive and antigen-experienced compartments could not be conclusively compared. Donor CMV infection status was unknown, potentially confounding age-related changes in expanded clonotypes. Observed TCR beta diversity per million T cells fell roughly linearly with age, and a significant reduction was already apparent by age around 39. The percentage of naive T cells measured by flow cytometry correlated strongly with observed TCR beta diversity.

To note about this clonotype: The antigen it recognizes is unknown. Per-nucleotide qualities are absent, and no much larger clonotype sits a single base away.

In the germline V gene, CDR1 corresponds to SQVTM and CDR2 to ANQGSEA. V loses 6 bases at its end and J loses 1 base; junction bases beyond the gene matches: 6. The CDR3 runs 15 amino acids, cysteine and phenylalanine included. Only the CDR3 portion is preserved as DNA: 45 bases, with reading frame beginning at the first base. The donors were 40 or so Caucasian individuals from Russia, aged about 6 to 100 years, who were systemically healthy. Each donor gave ten milliliters of peripheral blood, collected into EDTA-treated Vacutainer tubes. Ficoll-Paque density-gradient centrifugation was used to isolate PBMCs, with at least 6.5 million obtained per sample. Trizol reagent was used to extract total RNA from the PBMCs, yielding at least 5.5 micrograms per sample. For every donor, flow cytometry on a PBMC aliquot measured the percentage of naive CD45RAhigh/CD27high T cells. Library generation was performed with 5' RACE. TCRdb lists the instrument as Illumina HiSeq 2500. The second PCR ran for roughly 7 to 11 cycles and used a J-beta primer mix along with a sample-barcoded 5' primer. A template-switch 5' adaptor carrying 12 random nucleotides introduced a unique molecular identifier onto each TCR beta cDNA molecule. Each sample yielded at least 2.5 million CDR3-containing paired-end reads. The Mint cDNA synthesis kit, primed by a TRBC-specific oligonucleotide, was used to synthesize first-strand cDNA from all RNA. All cDNA was treated with uracil-DNA glycosylase and then went through a first 18-cycle PCR with the universal primers M1SS and BC2_uni_R. The authors processed their data as follows. Normalization of each sample was performed by random selection of 1 million high-quality reads, each carrying a distinct molecular identifier. Instead of being binned into consensus sequences, reads that shared molecular identifiers were thrown out. MiTCR, run with a Q25 quality threshold and the strictest error-elimination algorithm, handled CDR3 identification, clonotype clustering and error correction. A nonparametric unseen species model with Euler transformation was used to estimate a lower bound on total TCR beta diversity. TCRdb took the public reads, trimmed them with fastp at Q25, ran MiXCR for clone calling and kept in-frame beta chains. One record per CDR3 amino acid sequence lists the most common genes and DNA. The V and J calls reflect TCRdb's pipeline rather than the authors' work. This sample is represented by about 1.8 million distinct CDR3 sequences; around half of them were singletons. The ten largest clonotypes hold 2% to 2.5% of the sample.

The receptor's source is a woman aged 40 to 55 in good health. The sequencing input was blood. The chain joins TRBV29-1 to TRBJ2-3; TRBD2 matches 11 bases in the middle. The CDR3 protein: CSVAGTSGRTDTQYF. The bases are TGCAGCGTGGCCGGGACTAGCGGCCGCACAGATACGCAGTATTTT.